This paragraph reports one TCR beta chain. All of the isolated RNA was reverse transcribed, so expressed TCRB transcripts were sequenced. The protocol was immunoSEQ multiplex PCR, while the TCRdb copy is restricted to in-frame clones and leaves out a portion. The sample has a few hundred thousand clones, 30% seen once. The data were obtained in a study of beta chain features in type 1 diabetes. There are 16 residues in the CDR3. Per germline, CDR1 SNHLY and CDR2 FYNNEI. Trimming shortened V by 4 bases and J by 0 bases, and 13 bases separated the two germline ends. This chain links TRBV2 with TRBJ2-4; possible D gene TRBD1, 6 bases. The sequenced sample consisted of naive CD4+ T cells from blood. The TCR originated in a young man in good health. The CDR3 nucleotides are TGTGCCAGCAGTGGAGGGGGACGGGTAGCCAAAAACATTCAGTACTTC. Its translation: CASSGGGRVAKNIQYF.